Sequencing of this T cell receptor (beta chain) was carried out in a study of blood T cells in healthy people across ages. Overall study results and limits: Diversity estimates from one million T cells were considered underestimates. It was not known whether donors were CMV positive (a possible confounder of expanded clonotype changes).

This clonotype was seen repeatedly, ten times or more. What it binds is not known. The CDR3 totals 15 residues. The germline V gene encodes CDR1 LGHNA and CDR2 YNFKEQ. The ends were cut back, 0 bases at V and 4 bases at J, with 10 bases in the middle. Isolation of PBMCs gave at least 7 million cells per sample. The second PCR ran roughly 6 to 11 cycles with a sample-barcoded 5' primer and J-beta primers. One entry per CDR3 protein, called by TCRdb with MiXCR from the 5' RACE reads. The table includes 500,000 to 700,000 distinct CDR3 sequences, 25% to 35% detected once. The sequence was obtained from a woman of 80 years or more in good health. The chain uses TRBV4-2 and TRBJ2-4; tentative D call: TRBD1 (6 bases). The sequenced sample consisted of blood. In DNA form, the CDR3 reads TGTGCCAGCAGCCAAGATACAGGGCCGAAAAACATTCAGTACTTC. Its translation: CASSQDTGPKNIQYF.